These 31 T cell receptor beta chains were all obtained from the same sample, sequenced in a study of blood T cells in healthy people across ages. PCR was performed a second time for about 7 to 12 cycles using a sample-barcoded 5' primer and a J-beta primer mix. TCRdb called the 5' RACE reads again in MiXCR, with one record for every CDR3 protein. Among 350,000 to 450,000 distinct CDR3 sequences, about 52% were seen once, and the ten largest hold around 53%. Source material: blood. These receptors were obtained from a man in his sixties in good health.

In its sample, this clonotype was seen a few times. The J gene is TRBJ2-3, the V gene TRBV9; D unresolved. The V gene lost 0 bases and the J gene lost 5 bases, with 19 bases spanning the gap. The germline CDR1 and CDR2 sequences are SGDLS and YYNGEE. The CDR3 runs 17 residues. The CDR3 loop is CASSVGIRSPRVDTQYF. CDR3 nucleotides: TGTGCCAGCAGCGTAGGTATTCGGTCGCCCCGAGTAGATACGCAGTATTTT.

In DNA form, the CDR3 reads TGCGCCAGCACCCTTGGGCTTAACTATGGCTACACCTTC. Its protein product is CASTLGLNYGYTF. The chain employs TRBV4-3 and TRBJ1-2; D is unresolved. The CDR3 loop spans 13 amino acids. V lost 7 bases and J lost 1, with 10 bases in between. The V gene's germline CDR1 is LGHNA and CDR2 YSLEER.

This clonotype was seen only once. The gene calls are TRBV27 and TRBJ2-1; perhaps D is TRBD1 or TRBD2 (5 bases each). Trimming took off 5 bases at V and 4 bases at J, with 15 bases between the two ends. The CDR3 length is 15 residues. In germline, CDR1 is MNHEY, CDR2 SMNVEV (reference sequence). CDR3 nucleotides: TGTGCCAGCAGTCTAGGGACCGCCCCGTACAATGAGCAGTTCTTC. Translation gives CASSLGTAPYNEQFF.

The chain uses TRBV7-2 and TRBJ2-1, with a possible D match to TRBD2 (5 bases). V was trimmed by 3 bases and J by 6 bases, leaving 21 bases between them. Germline V lookup: CDR1 SGHTA, CDR2 FQGNSA. The CDR3 spans 17 residues. The CDR3 sequence: CTSSFRSGGGFGNEQFF. The CDR3 DNA reads as TGTACCAGCAGCTTTCGGTCAGGTGGAGGATTTGGCAATGAGCAGTTCTTC.

There are a few counts of this clonotype. The chain links TRBV5-5 to TRBJ2-5, with a possible D match to TRBD1 (5 bases). Germline V gives CDR1 SGHKS, CDR2 YYEKEE (reference sequence). The CDR3 loop spans 15 amino acids. V was cut by 1 base and J by 1 base, with 11 bases left in between. The CDR3 DNA follows: TGTGCCAGCAGCTTGACGACAGCACTCCAAGAGACCCAGTACTTC. Translation: CASSLTTALQETQYF.

This clonotype occurred once. Here the CDR3 DNA reads TGCAGTGCCCCAGCTAGGGCAGTAAACTATGGCTACACCTTC. It specifies CSAPARAVNYGYTF. The V call is TRBV20-1, the J call TRBJ1-2; no firm D call. The CDR3 runs to 14 residues. V was pared by 6 bases and J by 2 bases, with 16 bases between. Per the germline V gene, CDR1 is DFQATT and CDR2 is SNEGSKA (reference sequence).

The chain uses TRBV20-1 and TRBJ2-1; 7 bases are shared with TRBD2. The CDR3 runs 16 residues. V lost 6 bases and J lost 0; bases outside the gene matches: 11. Germline lookup yields CDR1 DFQATT and CDR2 SNEGSKA (reference sequence). The CDR3 protein is CSAHHSGPSSYNEQFF. In DNA form, the CDR3 reads TGCAGTGCCCATCATAGCGGGCCGAGCTCCTACAATGAGCAGTTCTTC.

Points on this clonotype: Germline and junction disagree at one end, which may indicate a read error. The chain carries TRBV18 and TRBJ2-5; 7 positions agree with TRBD1. This CDR3 region has 15 residues. Germline CDR1 KGHSH, CDR2 LQKENI. The CDR3 DNA sequence: TGTGTCAGCTCGCCGGGACAGCCAATCCAAGAGACCCAGTACTTC. It yields the protein CVSSPGQPIQETQYF.

Relative to its sample, this clonotype is large. The J gene is TRBJ2-3, the V gene TRBV27, with D hard to call. The V and J ends lost 7 bases and 0 bases respectively, with 8 bases between them. Germline V CDR1 and CDR2: MNHEY, SMNVEV (reference sequence). CDR3 length: 13 amino acids. The CDR3 DNA follows: TGTGCCAGCACGCGGACGAGCACAGATACGCAGTATTTT. It yields the protein CASTRTSTDTQYF.

In its sample, this clonotype was seen a few times. The rearrangement uses TRBV4-2 and TRBJ2-5; 11 bases match TRBD2. CDR3 length equals 16 residues. The V and J ends lost 3 bases and 4 bases, in that order; junction bases with no gene match: 7. Looked up from germline, CDR1 is LGHNA and CDR2 is YNFKEQ. This CDR3 is CASSQVAGGTVETQYF. Here the CDR3 DNA reads TGTGCCAGCAGCCAGGTAGCGGGAGGGACGGTAGAGACCCAGTACTTC.

The chain employs TRBV29-1 and TRBJ2-7; 8 bases map to TRBD2. Looked up from germline, CDR1 is SQVTM and CDR2 is ANQGSEA. The CDR3 sequence is 14 residues long. Trimming cost V 4 bases and J 4 bases; bases outside gene matches: 9. The CDR3 spells CSVVDGRARYEQYF. DNA of the CDR3: TGCAGCGTTGTTGACGGGAGGGCCCGTTACGAGCAGTACTTC.

The chain couples TRBV12-5 to TRBJ2-3, with D unclear. The V end was cut by 3 bases, the J end by 3 bases, with 4 bases between. CDR3 length: 12 amino acids. Germline-derived CDR1 and CDR2 are LGHNT and FRNRAP. The CDR3 nucleotides are TGTGCTAGTGGTTTCGGGACAGATACGCAGTATTTT. Its translation is CASGFGTDTQYF.

The V call is TRBV6-2 or TRBV6-3, the J call TRBJ2-5; tentative D call: TRBD2 (5 bases). Germline V gene lookup returns CDR1 MNHEY and CDR2 SVGEGT. Trimming removed 7 bases from V and 5 bases from J, with 11 bases in between. The CDR3 covers 12 residues. This chain's CDR3 is CASTTSLETQYF. The CDR3 bases are TGTGCCAGCACAACTAGTCTCGAGACCCAGTACTTC.

This clonotype has just a few counts. For the CDR3, the DNA is TGTGCCTGGAGTGCCCGGGGGTTTAACTATGAGCAGTTCTTC. Its translation is CAWSARGFNYEQFF. This chain uses TRBV30 with TRBJ2-1, with a tentative D call TRBD2 (6 bases). Germline assignment: CDR1 GTSNPN and CDR2 SVGIG (reference sequence). The length of the CDR3 is 14 residues. V was shortened by 1 base and J by 8 bases, with 15 bases between the two germline ends.

This chain links TRBV27 with TRBJ2-2; 11 nucleotides agree with TRBD2. Germline V gene lookup returns CDR1 MNHEY and CDR2 SMNVEV (reference sequence). With V trimmed by 8 bases and J by 4 bases, 6 bases remained unmatched. The CDR3 has 15 amino acids. The CDR3 region has the DNA TGTGCCAGCCTTATGACTAGCGGGGTCACCGGGGAGCTGTTTTTT. Amino acids: CASLMTSGVTGELFF.

In this sample, this clonotype turned up a few times. The rearrangement uses TRBV9 and TRBJ2-5, with 14 bases lining up with TRBD2. The CDR3 runs to 17 residues. In germline, CDR1 is SGDLS, CDR2 YYNGEE. V was clipped by 0 bases and J by 6 bases; unmatched bases: 7. DNA for the CDR3: TGTGCCAGCAGCGTAGGCGGGACTAGCGGGAGTGTAAAGACCCAGTACTTC. Encoded protein: CASSVGGTSGSVKTQYF.

This clonotype was counted a few times. The V gene is TRBV20-1, the J gene TRBJ2-1; 10 nucleotides line up with TRBD2. The trim removed 0 bases at V and 9 bases at J, leaving 11 bases unmatched. Germline CDR1 reads DFQATT; CDR2 reads SNEGSKA (reference sequence). This CDR3 comprises 16 residues. Here the CDR3 DNA reads TGCAGTGCTAGAGAACGGGTAGCGGGGGGTCCGGGTGAGCAGTTCTTC. As protein: CSARERVAGGPGEQFF.

The rearrangement uses TRBV6-6 and TRBJ2-3, with TRBD1 matching 11 bases. The CDR3 sequence is 15 residues long. Germline V gene lookup returns CDR1 MNHNY and CDR2 SVGAGI (reference sequence). J lost 5 bases, V lost 3 bases, and 4 bases had no gene match. The chain's CDR3 is CASSYPDRGRDTQYF. CDR3 bases: TGTGCCAGCAGTTATCCGGACAGGGGGCGAGATACGCAGTATTTT.

This clonotype was counted many times. This chain joins TRBV14 and TRBJ2-4; D may be TRBD1 or TRBD2 (5 bases each). Germline V gene lookup returns CDR1 SGHDN and CDR2 FVKESK. V was trimmed by 2 bases and J by 0 bases, leaving 8 bases between them. The CDR3 extends over 15 amino acids. CDR3 coding DNA: TGTGCCAGCAGCCAATCCGGGGCAGCCAAAAACATTCAGTACTTC. Encoded protein: CASSQSGAAKNIQYF.

This clonotype was detected only a few times. The CDR3 sequence is CATSGASYEQYF. The CDR3 nucleotides are TGTGCCACCAGTGGGGCCTCCTACGAGCAGTACTTC. The J gene is TRBJ2-7, the V gene TRBV24-1; D gene ambiguous. V gave up 5 bases and J gave up 0 bases, with 4 bases separating them. The CDR3 is made up of 12 amino acids. The germline CDR1 and CDR2 sequences are KGHDR and SFDVKD.

A few counts support this clonotype. V usage is TRBV7-2 and J usage is TRBJ1-6; 7 positions agree with TRBD1. CDR1 and CDR2 (germline): SGHTA, FQGNSA. V was clipped by 2 bases and J by 7 bases; unmatched bases: 11. The length of the CDR3 is 17 residues. In DNA form, the CDR3 reads TGTGCCAGCAGCTTATCCCGACAGGGCATGAGGAATTCACCCCTCCACTTT. It codes for CASSLSRQGMRNSPLHF.

This chain's CDR3 is CSVGKGTVPYEQYF. CDR3 DNA sequence: TGCAGCGTTGGAAAAGGGACAGTTCCCTACGAGCAGTACTTC. V is TRBV29-1 and J is TRBJ2-7; 7 nucleotides line up with TRBD1. The CDR3 sequence is 14 residues long. The junction had 8 bases not matched to a gene; V was cut back by 4 bases and J by 2 bases. Germline V CDR1 and CDR2: SQVTM, ANQGSEA.

The chain has TRBV20-1 and TRBJ1-3, with D perhaps TRBD1 (5 bases). CDR3 size: 16 residues. Trimming left V 0 bases short and J 0 bases short, with 12 bases between. Looked up from germline, CDR1 is DFQATT and CDR2 is SNEGSKA (reference sequence). CDR3 sequence reads: CSARDRRGLSGNTIYF. In DNA form, the CDR3 reads TGCAGTGCTAGAGATAGAAGGGGCCTCTCTGGAAACACCATATATTTT.

The CDR3 here is CASSLAAGEGIQYF. The CDR3 DNA follows: TGCGCCAGCAGCTTGGCGGCAGGGGAGGGGATTCAGTACTTC. The chain links TRBV5-1 to TRBJ2-4; a weak D match, TRBD2 (7 bases). V was shortened by 0 bases and J by 10 bases, with 14 bases between the two germline ends. The CDR3 is made up of 14 amino acids. In germline, CDR1 is SGHRS, CDR2 YFSETQ.

CDR3 coding DNA: TGCAGTGCTAGAGTCAGCGCGGGAGCGGGATTGAGCTCCTACAATGAGCAGTACTTC. As protein: CSARVSAGAGLSSYNEQYF. The gene calls are TRBV20-1 and TRBJ2-1; TRBD2 matches at 7 bases. Near its end, the DNA agrees better with TRBJ2-7, so the J call may be wrong. Germline V gives CDR1 DFQATT, CDR2 SNEGSKA (reference sequence). This CDR3 is built from 19 residues.

The V and J genes are TRBV5-1 and TRBJ2-3; D not certain. The CDR3 length is 16 residues. Looked up from germline, CDR1 is SGHRS and CDR2 is YFSETQ. The V end lost 0 bases, the J end lost 0 bases, and 11 bases lay between the germline ends. The CDR3 spells CASSLVPDTSTDTQYF. The CDR3, as DNA: TGCGCCAGCAGCTTGGTTCCGGATACTAGCACAGATACGCAGTATTTT.

The V call is TRBV12-3 or TRBV12-4, the J call TRBJ1-5, with D perhaps matching TRBD1 (6 bases). V lost 7 bases and J 6 bases, leaving 16 bases between the germline ends. The CDR3 loop spans 14 amino acids. CDR3 DNA sequence: TGTGCCAGCACCATCAGGGACACAAGTCAGCCCCAGCATTTT. The encoded protein is CASTIRDTSQPQHF.

This clonotype has more than one count but fewer than ten. The chain links TRBV27 to TRBJ1-2; TRBD1 matches at 9 bases. Looked up from germline, CDR1 is MNHEY and CDR2 is SMNVEV (reference sequence). J lost 4 bases, V lost 5 bases, and 11 bases had no gene match. The CDR3 covers 16 residues. CDR3 sequence (DNA): TGTGCCAGCAGTCCCGGGACAGGGAAAAAATCCTATGGCTACACCTTC. It codes for CASSPGTGKKSYGYTF.

This clonotype has more than one count but fewer than ten. The chain recombines TRBV6-2 or TRBV6-3 with TRBJ2-5, with 10 bases fitting TRBD2. Germline CDR1 reads MNHEY; CDR2 reads SVGEGT. V lost 2 bases to trimming and J lost 4 bases; unmatched junction nucleotides: 7. The CDR3 extends over 16 amino acids. DNA for the CDR3: TGTGCCAGCAGTTACAGAACTAGCGGGGAACGAGAGACCCAGTACTTC. This translates into CASSYRTSGERETQYF.

Details on this clonotype: The DNA is left out, because the CDR3 cannot be placed on it with certainty; the CDR3 is given as TCRdb lists it. The chain is built from TRBV12-3 or TRBV12-4 and TRBJ1-2; TRBD1 was called by the table and not checked on the DNA. The CDR3 is 14 amino acids long, termini counted. CDR3 region: CASSFGQGSYGYIF.

To note about this clonotype: A much bigger clone sits one base away, suggesting this may be a read error. The V call is TRBV6-4, the J call TRBJ2-1, with TRBD2 matching over 7 bases. The last part of the DNA fits TRBJ2-7 better; the J call may be wrong. The germline gives CDR1 MRHNA, CDR2 SNTAGT. This CDR3 spans 16 amino acids. The CDR3, as DNA: TGTGCCAGCAGTCCCCTGGGGCGGGGGATAGGCAATGAGCAGTACTTC. Encoded protein: CASSPLGRGIGNEQYF.